This TCR beta chain appears in the sequencing data of a study of metastatic and nonmetastatic thyroid tumors. After removal of 6 bases from V and 1 base from J, the junction contained 5 bases not matched to a gene. The V gene's germline CDR1 is LNHDA and CDR2 SQIVND (reference sequence). This CDR3 spans 15 amino acids. The table lists this clone with many counts. TCRdb ran MiXCR on the PCR reads. The table lists 30,000 to 50,000 clones, approximately 20% of them singletons. Patients underwent thyroid surgery, and none had received any treatment before it. The receptor's source is a female donor with papillary thyroid cancer or a benign thyroid nodule (not recorded which). Some clones in this sample may be carry-over from other donors' samples. The chain has TRBV19 and TRBJ2-2; 7 nucleotides line up with TRBD2. The sequenced material came from tumor tissue. The CDR3 reads CASRPGGMNTGELFF. CDR3 in DNA: TGTGCCAGTAGGCCCGGGGGGATGAACACCGGGGAGCTGTTTTTT.